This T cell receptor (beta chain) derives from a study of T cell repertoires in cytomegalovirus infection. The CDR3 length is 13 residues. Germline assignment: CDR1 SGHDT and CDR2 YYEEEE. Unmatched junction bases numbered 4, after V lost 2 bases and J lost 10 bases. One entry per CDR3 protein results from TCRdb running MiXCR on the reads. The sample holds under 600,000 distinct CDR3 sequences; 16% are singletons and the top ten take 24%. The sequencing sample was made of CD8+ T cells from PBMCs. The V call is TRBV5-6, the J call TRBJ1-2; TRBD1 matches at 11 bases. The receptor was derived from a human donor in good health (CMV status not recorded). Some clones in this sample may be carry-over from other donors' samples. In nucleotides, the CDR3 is TGTGCCAGCAGCTTAGGACAGGGGGCGATCTACACCTTC. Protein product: CASSLGQGAIYTF. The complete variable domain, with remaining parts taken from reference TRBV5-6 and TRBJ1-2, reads DAGVTQSPTHLIKTRGQQVTLRCSPKSGHDTVSWYQQALGQGPQFIFQYYEEEERQRGNFPDRFSGHQFPNYSSELNVNALLLGDSALYLCASSLGQGAIYTFGSGTRLTVV.